This TCR beta chain was sequenced during a study of T-cell reconstitution after alpha-beta-depleted transplantation in children. V was shortened by 0 bases and J by 4 bases, with 10 bases between the two germline ends. The CDR3 runs to 14 residues. Per the germline V gene, CDR1 is SGDLS and CDR2 is YYNGEE. Preparing the TCRbeta library involved the use of unique molecular identifiers. TCRdb reprocessed the PCR reads via MiXCR and lists one record per CDR3 protein. Of fewer than 400,000 distinct CDR3 sequences in the sample, approximately 20% were seen once. A few counts support this clonotype. Its antigen is still unknown. Study-wide results and limits: Recipient T cells and thymic progenitors that survived gave rise to the high TCRbeta diversity observed at day 60 in some patients. In patients about two months after transplant, alpha-beta T cells reportedly arose from several hundred expanded graft clones. T-cell numbers and diversity one year post-transplant derived largely from freshly generated T cells.

The source was PBMCs, mostly from graft donor cells, collected 180 days after TCRalphabeta/CD19-depleted stem cell transplant. The receptor's source is a male patient aged 10 to 17 who had a stem cell transplant for acute lymphoblastic leukemia, so the T cells may come from the graft donor. The J gene is TRBJ2-5, the V gene TRBV9; tentative D call: TRBD1 (6 bases). The CDR3 DNA is TGTGCCAGCAGCGTAGGCACAGGGTCAGAGACCCAGTACTTC. Translated: CASSVGTGSETQYF.